Each of the 9 T cell receptor beta chains below was sequenced from the same sample in a study of Graves' ophthalmopathy and Graves' hyperthyroidism. TCR beta CDR3 amplification used RNA transcripts. RT-PCR in the first round used HTBI primers; a second-round multiplex PCR followed. TCRdb itself ran the multiplex PCR reads through MiXCR, one entry per CDR3 protein. The sample yields about 740,000 distinct CDR3 sequences, 40% seen once. The sequenced material came from peripheral blood. These receptor sequences come from an adult man with Graves' ophthalmopathy.

This clonotype has ten or more counts. The chain recombines TRBV9 with TRBJ1-5, with 7 bases aligning to TRBD1. This CDR3 spans 15 amino acids. Germline CDR1 reads SGDLS; CDR2 reads YYNGEE. The ends lost 0 bases at V and 7 bases at J; junction bases unmatched: 7. The CDR3 protein is CASSVGQGGWQPQHF. The CDR3 DNA follows: TGTGCCAGCAGCGTAGGTCAAGGGGGCTGGCAGCCCCAGCATTTT.

This clonotype has only a few counts. This chain connects TRBV4-1 to TRBJ1-2; perhaps TRBD1 as D (6 bases). Trimming cost V 1 base and J 6 bases, with 9 bases left between them. In germline, CDR1 is MGHRA, CDR2 YSYEKL. This CDR3 spans 13 amino acids. The CDR3 region has the DNA TGCGCCAGCAGCCAAGGACAGGCTAATGGCTACACCTTC. As protein: CASSQGQANGYTF.

The chain recombines TRBV15 with TRBJ2-3; D unresolved. CDR3 length: 12 amino acids. V lost 5 bases, J lost 1 base, and 4 bases lay in between. Per the germline V gene, CDR1 is LNHNV and CDR2 is YYDKDF (reference sequence). CDR3 DNA: TGTGCCACCAGCGGGGGCACAGATACGCAGTATTTT. This gives the protein CATSGGTDTQYF. Complete variable domain (other parts from reference TRBV15 and TRBJ2-3): DAMVIQNPRYQVTQFGKPVTLSCSQTLNHNVMYWYQQKSSQAPKLLFHYYDKDFNNEADTPDNFQSRRPNTSFCFLDIRSPGLGDTAMYLCATSGGTDTQYFGPGTRLTVL.

This clonotype has at least ten counts. The rearrangement links TRBV15 to TRBJ2-7; TRBD1 matches at 9 bases. J lost 5 bases, V lost 2 bases, and 10 bases had no gene match. The CDR3 has 16 residues. Germline CDR1 reads LNHNV; CDR2 reads YYDKDF (reference sequence). CDR3 sequence: CATSRLSGTGSDEQYF. CDR3 nucleotides: TGTGCCACCAGCAGACTTTCCGGGACAGGGTCCGACGAGCAGTACTTC.

This chain links TRBV7-9 with TRBJ1-1; no reliable D call. Germline lookup yields CDR1 SEHNR and CDR2 FQNEAQ (reference sequence). The V gene lost 4 bases and the J gene lost 3 bases, with 12 bases spanning the gap. The CDR3 consists of 14 residues. In nucleotides, the CDR3 is TGTGCCAGCAGCTCTCACAGCATGGACACTGAAGCTTTCTTT. This codes for CASSSHSMDTEAFF.

This clonotype was counted ten times or more. The chain carries TRBV24-1 and TRBJ1-5, with no clear D. V was shortened by 11 bases and J by 6 bases, with 25 bases between the two germline ends. Germline V CDR1 and CDR2: KGHDR, SFDVKD. This CDR3 has 16 residues. CDR3 residues: CASLFTEGEGGQPQHF. The CDR3 coding sequence is TGTGCCAGCCTCTTCACCGAGGGTGAGGGTGGTCAGCCCCAGCATTTT.

This chain links TRBV29-1 with TRBJ2-3, with D possibly called TRBD1 or TRBD2 (6 bases each). This CDR3 is 11 amino acids long. Germline values: CDR1 SQVTM, CDR2 ANQGSEA. V was cut by 5 bases and J by 5 bases, with 8 bases left in between. CDR3 sequence: CSVKGGDTQYF. In nucleotides, the CDR3 is TGCAGCGTTAAGGGGGGAGATACGCAGTATTTT.

Concerning this clonotype itself: The junction departs from the called germline gene at one end, perhaps through a read error. The rearrangement uses TRBV24-1 and TRBJ2-7, with D perhaps being TRBD1 or TRBD2 (5 bases each). This CDR3 has 14 residues. Germline assignment: CDR1 KGHDR and CDR2 SFDVKD. CDR3 sequence: CATSDSRDGYGQYF. For the CDR3, the DNA is TGTGCCACCAGTGACTCAAGGGACGGCTACGGGCAGTACTTC.

At least ten counts were recorded for this clonotype. V is TRBV2 and J is TRBJ1-6; D may be TRBD1 (6 bases). Germline values: CDR1 SNHLY, CDR2 FYNNEI. V shed 4 bases and J shed 6 bases, with 10 bases lying between them. The CDR3 is 14 residues long. Written as DNA, the CDR3 is TGTGCCAGCAGTGCGACAGGACTTAATTCACCCCTCCACTTT. Protein sequence: CASSATGLNSPLHF. Using reference TRBV2 and TRBJ1-6 for the parts outside the CDR3, the full variable domain is EPEVTQTPSHQVTQMGQEVILRCVPISNHLYFYWYRQILGQKVEFLVSFYNNEISEKSEIFDDQFSVERPDGSNFTLKIRSTKLEDSAMYFCASSATGLNSPLHFGNGTRLTVT.